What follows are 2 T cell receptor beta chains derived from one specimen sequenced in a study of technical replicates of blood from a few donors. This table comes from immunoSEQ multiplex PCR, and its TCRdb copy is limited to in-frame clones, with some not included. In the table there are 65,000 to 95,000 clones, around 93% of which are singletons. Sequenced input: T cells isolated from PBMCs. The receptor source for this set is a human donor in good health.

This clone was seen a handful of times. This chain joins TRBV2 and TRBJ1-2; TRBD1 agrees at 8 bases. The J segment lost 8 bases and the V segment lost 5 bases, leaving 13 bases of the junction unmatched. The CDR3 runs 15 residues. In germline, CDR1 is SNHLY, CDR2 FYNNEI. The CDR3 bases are TGTGCCAGCAGTCTTATACCAGGACAGGGACGCGGCTACACCTTC. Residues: CASSLIPGQGRGYTF. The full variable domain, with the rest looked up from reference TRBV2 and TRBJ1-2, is EPEVTQTPSHQVTQMGQEVILRCVPISNHLYFYWYRQILGQKVEFLVSFYNNEISEKSEIFDDQFSVERPDGSNFTLKIRSTKLEDSAMYFCASSLIPGQGRGYTFGSGTRLTVV.

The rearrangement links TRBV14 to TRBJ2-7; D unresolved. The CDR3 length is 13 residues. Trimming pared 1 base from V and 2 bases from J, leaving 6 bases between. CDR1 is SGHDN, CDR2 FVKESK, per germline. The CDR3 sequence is CASSQVNTYEQYF. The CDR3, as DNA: TGTGCCAGCAGCCAAGTTAATACCTACGAGCAGTACTTC.